This TCR beta chain was found in a study of CD8 T cells in Susac syndrome. Roughly 0.45 to 1 ug RNA was reverse transcribed with random hexamers. immunoSEQ multiplex PCR amplified TCR beta CDR3 across 54 Vbeta, 13 Jbeta. TCRdb fed the immunoSEQ multiplex PCR reads into MiXCR, producing one record per CDR3 protein. The sample shows 150,000 to 200,000 distinct CDR3 sequences, approximately 94% of them seen only once. Treatment-naive patients with stable or active relapsing-remitting disease served as multiple sclerosis controls. Negative magnetic isolation gave CD8+ and CD4+ cells; FACS enriched CD8+ TEMRA. This CDR3 is built from 17 residues. With 0 bases clipped from V and 7 bases from J, the junction kept 11 bases outside the gene matches.

The sample consisted of CD4+ T cells from PBMCs. The chain carries TRBV12-3 or TRBV12-4 and TRBJ2-5; TRBD1 matches 10 bases. The sequence derives from a human donor with multiple sclerosis. The CDR3: CASSLAPGQGLLGTQYF. The CDR3 DNA sequence: TGTGCCAGCAGTTTAGCCCCGGGACAGGGGCTTCTTGGGACCCAGTACTTC.